The rows below give T cell receptor beta chains drawn from one sample of a study of blood T cell repertoires in COVID-19. Assay used: immunoSEQ multiplex PCR; TCRdb lists only in-frame clones, some missing. The table has 250,000 or so clones, around 90% seen once. The sample consisted of PBMCs or T cells enriched from blood (not recorded which). The receptors here all came from a woman aged 30 to 39 with acute COVID-19. CDR3s include the opening cysteine and the closing phenylalanine or tryptophan. The D gene is left open where the match is weak. Where a row states a size, it is once, few, many or the class of an expanded clone; other rows omit it.

clone size	J gene	V gene	D gene	CDR3 protein	CDR3 DNA
.	TRBJ2-7	TRBV29-1	.	CSAQGAGPYEQYF	TGCAGCGCCCAAGGAGCAGGGCCCTACGAGCAGTACTTC
.	TRBJ2-5	TRBV11-2	TRBD1	CASSLDVTGRETQYF	TGTGCCAGCAGCTTAGACGTGACAGGGCGGGAGACCCAGTACTTC
.	TRBJ2-5	TRBV7-8	.	CASSPGLEETQYF	TGTGCCAGCAGCCCGGGACTTGAGGAGACCCAGTACTTC
once	TRBJ1-1	TRBV19	.	CASSIDRINTEAFF	TGTGCCAGTAGTATCGACAGAATAAACACTGAAGCTTTCTTT
.	TRBJ2-1	TRBV5-4	.	CASSLSRGNNEQFF	TGTGCCAGCAGCTTGAGCAGGGGTAACAATGAGCAGTTCTTC
.	TRBJ2-5	TRBV6-2/TRBV6-3	TRBD2	CASSYSSGGQETQYF	TGTGCCAGCAGTTACTCGTCGGGGGGGCAAGAGACCCAGTACTTC
.	TRBJ1-6	TRBV7-6	TRBD1	CASSLASGQGTSPLHF	TGTGCCAGCAGCTTAGCATCGGGACAGGGGACTTCACCCCTCCACTTT
.	TRBJ2-5	TRBV13	TRBD2	CASSLRTGGGETQYF	TGTGCCAGCAGCTTAAGGACGGGCGGGGGGGAGACCCAGTACTTC
.	TRBJ1-1	TRBV2	.	CASSEAAEARAFF	TGTGCCAGCAGTGAAGCAGCGGAGGCGCGGGCTTTCTTT
.	TRBJ2-1	TRBV2	TRBD1	CASSYTRTGSSYNEQFF	TGTGCCAGCAGCTACACCAGGACAGGAAGCTCCTACAATGAGCAGTTCTTC
.	TRBJ2-7	TRBV3-1/TRBV3-2	.	CASSQLADYEQYF	TGTGCCAGCAGCCAACTAGCAGACTACGAGCAGTACTTC
.	TRBJ1-6	TRBV5-5	.	CASSLHSYALNSPLHF	TGTGCCAGCAGCCTTCATAGCTACGCCCTTAATTCACCCCTCCACTTT
.	TRBJ1-5	TRBV30	.	CAWSVTSNQPQHF	TGTGCCTGGAGTGTAACCAGTAATCAGCCCCAGCATTTT
.	TRBJ2-1	TRBV2	.	CASSTDRASYNEQFF	TGTGCCAGCAGTACTGACAGAGCCTCCTACAATGAGCAGTTCTTC
.	TRBJ2-2	TRBV3-1/TRBV3-2	TRBD2	CASSHSGGSLTGELFF	TGTGCCAGCAGCCATAGCGGGGGGTCCCTCACCGGGGAGCTGTTTTTT
.	TRBJ1-4	TRBV14	.	CASSQFRRTTNEKLFF	TGTGCCAGCAGCCAATTTCGGAGGACTACTAATGAAAAACTGTTTTTT
.	TRBJ2-5	TRBV27	TRBD1	CASSLRQGIVETQYF	TGTGCCAGCAGTCTAAGACAGGGAATTGTGGAGACCCAGTACTTC
once	TRBJ1-5	TRBV13	TRBD1	CASSSSGTGAFQPQHF	TGTGCCAGCAGCTCAAGCGGGACAGGGGCCTTTCAGCCCCAGCATTTT
.	TRBJ2-2	TRBV24-1	.	CATSKAGQSTGELFF	TGTGCCACCAGTAAGGCGGGACAGAGTACCGGGGAGCTGTTTTTT
.	TRBJ1-2	TRBV20-1	.	CRADLNYGYTF	TGCAGGGCGGATCTTAACTATGGCTACACCTTC
once	TRBJ1-6	TRBV19	.	CASSIQGGDSPLHF	TGTGCCAGTAGTATCCAGGGAGGGGATTCACCCCTCCACTTT
few	TRBJ1-3	TRBV25-1	TRBD1	CASCQGQGPGNTIYF	TGTGCCAGCTGCCAGGGACAGGGTCCTGGAAACACCATATATTTT
.	TRBJ2-5	TRBV2	.	CASSELTNQETQYF	TGTGCCAGCAGTGAATTAACAAACCAAGAGACCCAGTACTTC
.	TRBJ1-1	TRBV11-2	.	CASSLELVPNTEAFF	TGTGCCAGCAGCTTAGAACTGGTACCGAACACTGAAGCTTTCTTT
.	TRBJ2-7	TRBV7-2	.	CASSLAGPGAYEQYF	TGTGCCAGCAGCTTAGCAGGGCCAGGGGCGTACGAGCAGTACTTC
.	TRBJ2-1	TRBV9	TRBD2	CASSVSGTSYNEQFF	TGTGCCAGCAGCGTTAGCGGGACCTCCTACAATGAGCAGTTCTTC
.	TRBJ1-1	TRBV7-9	.	CASSLQGWNTEAFF	TGTGCCAGCAGCTTACAGGGGTGGAACACTGAAGCTTTCTTT
.	TRBJ1-2	TRBV18	TRBD1	CASSPPPGQGHGYTF	TGTGCCAGCTCACCACCGCCCGGACAGGGACATGGCTACACCTTC
.	TRBJ1-2	TRBV30	.	CAWSVQWVGYTF	TGTGCCTGGAGTGTACAGTGGGTCGGCTACACCTTC
.	TRBJ1-1	TRBV4-1	.	CASSRLTGSGEAFF	TGCGCCAGCAGCCGCCTTACAGGGAGTGGTGAAGCTTTCTTT